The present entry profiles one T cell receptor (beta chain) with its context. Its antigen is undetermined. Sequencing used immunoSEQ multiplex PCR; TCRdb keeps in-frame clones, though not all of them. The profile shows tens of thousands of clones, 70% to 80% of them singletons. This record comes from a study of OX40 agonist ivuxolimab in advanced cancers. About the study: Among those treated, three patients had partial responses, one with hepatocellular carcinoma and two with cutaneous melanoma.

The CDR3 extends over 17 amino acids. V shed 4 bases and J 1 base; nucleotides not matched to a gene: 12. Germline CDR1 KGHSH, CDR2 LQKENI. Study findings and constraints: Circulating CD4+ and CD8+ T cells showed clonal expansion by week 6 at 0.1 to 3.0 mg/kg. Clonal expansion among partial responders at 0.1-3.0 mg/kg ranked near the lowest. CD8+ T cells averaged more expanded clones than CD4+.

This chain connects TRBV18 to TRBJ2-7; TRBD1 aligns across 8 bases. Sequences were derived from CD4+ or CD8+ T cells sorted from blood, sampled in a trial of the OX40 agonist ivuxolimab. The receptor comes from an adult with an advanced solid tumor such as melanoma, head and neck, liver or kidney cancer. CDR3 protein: CASSRSGGAGKSYEQYF. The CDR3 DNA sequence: TGTGCCAGCTCACGCTCAGGGGGCGCAGGCAAATCCTACGAGCAGTACTTC.